This T cell receptor (beta chain) was recorded in a study of technical replicates of blood from several donors. This CDR3 comprises 16 residues. Losses at the gene ends were 3 bases for V and 4 bases for J; bases not matched to a gene: 7. Germline CDR1 reads SGHVS; CDR2 reads FNYEAQ. Assay used: immunoSEQ multiplex PCR; TCRdb lists only in-frame clones, some missing. In the table there are tens of thousands of clones, approximately 91% of which are singletons. This receptor was taken from a human donor in good health. Some clones in this sample may be carry-over from other donors' samples. The rearrangement uses TRBV7-6 and TRBJ2-1; the match to TRBD2 covers 9 bases. The sequencing sample was made of PBMCs. Written as DNA, the CDR3 is TGTGCCAGCAGCTTTGAGGCGGGGGGGCCTTACAATGAGCAGTTCTTC. It is translated as CASSFEAGGPYNEQFF.